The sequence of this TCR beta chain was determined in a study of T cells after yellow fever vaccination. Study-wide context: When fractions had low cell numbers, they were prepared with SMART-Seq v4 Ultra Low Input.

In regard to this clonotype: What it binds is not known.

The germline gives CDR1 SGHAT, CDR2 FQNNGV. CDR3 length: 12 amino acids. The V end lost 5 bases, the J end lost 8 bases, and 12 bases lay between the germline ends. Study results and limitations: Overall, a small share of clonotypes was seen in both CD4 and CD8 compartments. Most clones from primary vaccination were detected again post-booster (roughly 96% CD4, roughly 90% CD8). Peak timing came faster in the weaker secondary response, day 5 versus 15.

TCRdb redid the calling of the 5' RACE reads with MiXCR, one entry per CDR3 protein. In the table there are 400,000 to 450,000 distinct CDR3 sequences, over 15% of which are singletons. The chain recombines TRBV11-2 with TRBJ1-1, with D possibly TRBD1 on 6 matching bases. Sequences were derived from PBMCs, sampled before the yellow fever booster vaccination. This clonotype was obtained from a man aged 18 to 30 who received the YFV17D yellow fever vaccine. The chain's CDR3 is CASSNQGREAFF. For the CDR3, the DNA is TGTGCCAGCAGCAACCAGGGGAGAGAAGCTTTCTTT.